This entry is about one T cell receptor beta chain. These data belong to a study of T cells of healthy individuals. The CDR3 has 12 residues. Trimming shortened V by 6 bases and J by 1 base, and 6 bases separated the two germline ends. Germline V gives CDR1 MNHEY, CDR2 SVGEGT. One entry per CDR3 protein, called by TCRdb with MiXCR from the 5' RACE reads. Counted here are roughly 87,000 distinct CDR3 sequences, roughly 15% occurring once; the ten biggest clones make up under 7.5%. The TCR sequence derives from a human donor in good health. V and J are TRBV6-2 or TRBV6-3 and TRBJ1-1; no definite D call. In DNA form, the CDR3 reads TGTGCCAGCAGAGGTCCGAACACTGAAGCTTTCTTT. Protein sequence: CASRGPNTEAFF.